The entry below describes one T cell receptor beta chain. This record belongs to a study of OX40 agonist ivuxolimab in advanced cancers. Background on the study: Subjects had a mean age of about 65 years, with a range of about 23 to 79; roughly 83% were male.

The table came from immunoSEQ multiplex PCR; TCRdb's copy has only in-frame clones and leaves some out. The profile covers 65,000 to 70,000 clones, with over 60% appearing a single time and about 2.2% taken by the ten largest. Researchers took blood at baseline, on cycle 4 day 1, and on cycle 7 day 1. Germline V gene sequence: CDR1 MNHNS, CDR2 SASEGT. Between the trimmed V and J ends, which lost 11 bases and 3 bases, there was a span of 11 bases. This CDR3 comprises 12 residues. The sample consisted of CD4+ or CD8+ T cells sorted from blood, taken in a trial of the OX40 agonist ivuxolimab. The chain carries TRBV6-1 and TRBJ1-3; unclear D gene. The clonotype was recovered from an adult with an advanced solid tumor such as melanoma, head and neck, liver or kidney cancer. In nucleotides, the CDR3 is TGTGCCGGCGGGTATTTTGGAAACACCATATATTTT. Amino acid sequence: CAGGYFGNTIYF.